This T cell receptor beta chain was sequenced for a study of T cell responses to AZD1222 COVID-19 vaccine. Regarding the study as a whole: Most donors were white British, females outnumbered males, and clonal diversity was possibly underestimated. Of the AZD1222 recipients, only six were seropositive at baseline. Reports say nearly half of spike-specific TCRs go after unmutated variant regions.

Germline CDR1 is LNHDA and CDR2 is SQIVND (reference sequence). The germline V and J ends were trimmed by 7 bases and 4 bases, with 14 bases remaining between them. The CDR3 extends over 14 amino acids. The method was immunoSEQ multiplex PCR; TCRdb's version includes in-frame clones alone and lacks a portion of them. The sample carries roughly 250,000 clones, about 92% recorded once. On this clone: Antigen unknown.

This receptor was identified in an adult in good health. The input for sequencing was peripheral blood, taken on day 0 of AZD1222 vaccination. The V call is TRBV19, the J call TRBJ2-1; D might be TRBD2 (6 bases). CDR3 nucleotide sequence: TGTGCCAGTAAGGGCGGGACTGGTTACAATGAGCAGTTCTTC. Amino acids: CASKGGTGYNEQFF. The whole variable domain, remainder taken from reference TRBV19 and TRBJ2-1, is DGGITQSPKYLFRKEGQNVTLSCEQNLNHDAMYWYRQDPGQGLRLIYYSQIVNDFQKGDIAEGYSVSREKKESFPLTVTSAQKNPTAFYLCASKGGTGYNEQFFGPGTRLTVL.